One sample yielded the 32 T cell receptor beta chains listed below, sequenced in a study of control samples from healthy donors and cancer patients. The method was immunoSEQ multiplex PCR; TCRdb's version includes in-frame clones alone and lacks a portion of them. The table shows 150,000 to 200,000 clones, with roughly 90% occurring only once. The sample was blood. The receptor set was obtained from a man aged 30 to 45 in good health.

This clone showed up just once. The CDR3 reads CASSPPGQGAGTQYF. The CDR3 DNA reads as TGTGCCAGCAGTCCCCCGGGACAGGGGGCAGGGACCCAGTACTTC. The gene calls are TRBV6-5 and TRBJ2-5, with 12 positions matching TRBD1. CDR1 and CDR2 (germline): MNHEY, SVGAGI. This CDR3 spans 15 amino acids. J lost 7 bases, V lost 5 bases, and 8 bases had no gene match.

This chain connects TRBV6-5 to TRBJ1-1; D is ambiguous. Germline CDR1 and CDR2: MNHEY and SVGAGI. The CDR3 is 15 amino acids. V lost 0 bases and J lost 3, with 11 bases in between. CDR3 sequence: CASSYSTLVDTEAFF. The CDR3 nucleotides are TGTGCCAGCAGTTACTCTACCCTCGTAGACACTGAAGCTTTCTTT.

The V gene is TRBV19, the J gene TRBJ2-6, with a tentative D call TRBD1 (5 bases). Trimming removed 10 bases from V and 0 bases from J, with 16 bases in between. CDR1 and CDR2 (germline): LNHDA, SQIVND (reference sequence). The CDR3 extends over 16 amino acids. The CDR3 spells CATSQGRSSGANVLTF. CDR3 nucleotide sequence: TGTGCCACTTCGCAGGGCAGAAGCTCTGGGGCCAACGTCCTGACTTTC.

V and J are TRBV6-6 and TRBJ1-6, with D uncertain. The CDR3 contains 14 residues. Trimming left V 4 bases short and J 0 bases short, with 4 bases between. Germline-derived CDR1 and CDR2 are MNHNY and SVGAGI (reference sequence). CDR3 DNA sequence: TGTGCCAGCAGTTCGAGCTCCTATAATTCACCCCTCCACTTT. Amino acid sequence: CASSSSSYNSPLHF.

This rearrangement joins TRBV6-5 to TRBJ1-5; 9 positions agree with TRBD1. CDR3 length: 12 residues. V dropped 8 bases and J dropped 4; count of bases not matched to a gene: 0. Germline V gene data show CDR1 as MNHEY and CDR2 as SVGAGI. The chain's CDR3 is CASGQGNQPQHF. DNA of the CDR3: TGTGCCAGCGGACAGGGGAATCAGCCCCAGCATTTT.

The rearrangement uses TRBV27 and TRBJ1-5; TRBD1 matches at 8 bases. V trimming: 5 bases; J trimming: 1 base; junction bases outside the gene matches: 4. This CDR3 has 15 residues. CDR1 is MNHEY and CDR2 is SMNVEV in the germline V gene (reference sequence). CDR3 sequence: CASSPDRGSNQPQHF. As DNA, the CDR3 is TGTGCCAGCAGTCCCGACAGGGGCAGCAATCAGCCCCAGCATTTT.

The chain has TRBV7-8 and TRBJ2-3, with D perhaps assigned TRBD1 or TRBD2 (5 bases each). Trimming shortened V by 5 bases and J by 3 bases, and 18 bases separated the two germline ends. Germline V CDR1 and CDR2: SGHVS, FQNEAQ. This CDR3 region has 16 residues. The CDR3 bases are TGTGCCAGCAGCCCTGTAATGGGGGTTAGTACAGATACGCAGTATTTT. It translates to CASSPVMGVSTDTQYF.

CDR3 coding DNA: TGTGCCAGCAGCACCGGACAGGGAAGCTCCTACGAGCAGTACTTC. Translating gives CASSTGQGSSYEQYF. This chain connects TRBV7-9 to TRBJ2-7; 8 nucleotides line up with TRBD1. V was clipped by 5 bases and J by 0 bases; unmatched bases: 6. Germline V lookup: CDR1 SEHNR, CDR2 FQNEAQ (reference sequence). The CDR3 contains 15 residues.

This chain uses TRBV28 with TRBJ1-5; D is perhaps TRBD1 (5 bases). The CDR3 spans 15 residues. Trimming took 3 bases from V and 3 from J, leaving 12 bases between them. The germline CDR1 and CDR2 sequences are MDHEN and SYDVKM. The CDR3 bases are TGTGCCAGCAGTTTGGTACAGGCTAACAATCAGCCCCAGCATTTT. As protein: CASSLVQANNQPQHF.

This chain joins TRBV18 and TRBJ2-5; D not resolved. V was clipped by 2 bases and J by 4 bases, with 8 bases between them. Germline CDR1 and CDR2: KGHSH and LQKENI. This CDR3 comprises 13 residues. CDR3 nucleotide sequence: TGTGCCAGCTCACCAGGCTCCCTAGAGACCCAGTACTTC. Residues: CASSPGSLETQYF.

This chain connects TRBV12-3 or TRBV12-4 to TRBJ1-3; no definite D call. The CDR3 is made up of 13 amino acids. The CDR3 DNA sequence: TGTGTAACCTCTCTGAGCTCTGGAAACACCATATATTTT. Its protein product is CVTSLSSGNTIYF.

The rearrangement joins TRBV11-2 to TRBJ2-1; 8 nucleotides align to TRBD2. This CDR3 contains 14 residues. V shed 5 bases, J shed 7 bases, and the junction held 7 bases outside the gene matches. Looked up from germline, CDR1 is SGHAT and CDR2 is FQNNGV. CDR3 bases: TGTGCCAGCAGCCCCGGGACTAGTAATAATGAGCAGTTCTTC. Translation gives CASSPGTSNNEQFF.

The chain uses TRBV19 and TRBJ2-7, with D possibly TRBD1 on 6 matching bases. V lost 5 bases to trimming and J lost 0 bases, with 11 bases between them. There are 14 residues in the CDR3. Germline assignment: CDR1 LNHDA and CDR2 SQIVND (reference sequence). CDR3 sequence: CASSSNRDSYEQYF. The CDR3 bases are TGTGCCAGTAGTTCAAACAGGGACTCCTACGAGCAGTACTTC.

The CDR3 loop is CAISESKVAFF. CDR3 DNA: TGTGCCATCAGTGAGTCGAAGGTTGCATTCTTT. This chain links TRBV10-3 with TRBJ1-1, with no clear D. V dropped 0 bases and J dropped 14 bases, with 10 bases sitting between them. This CDR3 spans 11 amino acids. Germline V gene data show CDR1 as ENHRY and CDR2 as SYGVKD.

V gene TRBV9 combines with J gene TRBJ2-1, with D hard to call. Between the trimmed V and J ends, which lost 3 bases and 6 bases, there was a span of 13 bases. There are 14 residues in the CDR3. Per germline, CDR1 SGDLS and CDR2 YYNGEE. CDR3 loop: CASSGSHIANEQFF. The CDR3 DNA is TGTGCCAGCAGCGGAAGTCATATTGCCAATGAGCAGTTCTTC.

The count of this clone is one. The gene calls are TRBV3-1 (or the pseudogene TRBV3-2) and TRBJ2-5; D may be TRBD2 (5 bases). In germline, CDR1 is LGHDT, CDR2 YNNKEL (reference sequence). This CDR3 spans 12 amino acids. The V end was cut by 4 bases, the J end by 7 bases, with 10 bases between. The CDR3 protein is CASSLTEGTQYF. The CDR3 nucleotides are TGTGCCAGCAGCCTTACAGAGGGGACCCAGTACTTC.

The J gene is TRBJ1-2, the V gene TRBV6-5; 7 nucleotides agree with TRBD1. The CDR3 covers 14 residues. The trim removed 0 bases at V and 6 bases at J, leaving 4 bases unmatched. CDR1 is MNHEY, CDR2 SVGAGI, per germline. CDR3 amino acids: CASSYSTGHDGYTF. DNA for the CDR3: TGTGCCAGCAGTTACTCGACAGGGCATGATGGCTACACCTTC.

This chain connects TRBV6-1 to TRBJ1-6; D unresolved. Trimming removed 1 base at V and 0 bases at J, with 7 bases between. Germline V gene lookup returns CDR1 MNHNS and CDR2 SASEGT. There are 16 residues in the CDR3. The CDR3 sequence is CASSEVGSSYNSPLHF. CDR3 nucleotides: TGTGCCAGCAGTGAAGTGGGCAGCTCCTATAATTCACCCCTCCACTTT.

As for this clone: Other nucleotide sequences from this sample produce the same CDR3. V and J are TRBV28 and TRBJ2-7; D is uncertain. This CDR3 has 11 residues. Trimming removed 3 bases from V and 3 bases from J, with 3 bases in between. Germline lookup yields CDR1 MDHEN and CDR2 SYDVKM. The CDR3 region has the DNA TGTGCCAGCAGTTTGGGCTACGAGCAGTACTTC. This sequence encodes CASSLGYEQYF.

V is TRBV12-3 or TRBV12-4 and J is TRBJ1-1; the match to TRBD1 covers 7 bases. The ends lost 7 bases at V and 6 bases at J; junction bases unmatched: 8. CDR3 size: 13 residues. The CDR3 here is CASNPNRGSEAFF. Written as DNA, the CDR3 is TGTGCCAGCAACCCTAACAGGGGTTCTGAAGCTTTCTTT.

The J gene is TRBJ2-7, the V gene TRBV7-2, with 7 bases that match TRBD2. CDR1 is SGHTA and CDR2 is FQGNSA in the germline V gene. CDR3 size: 16 residues. The V and J ends lost 2 bases and 4 bases, in that order; junction bases with no gene match: 11. DNA for the CDR3: TGTGCCAGCAGCTTAATGGCGGCTAGCGGAGGATACGAGCAGTACTTC. Translating it yields CASSLMAASGGYEQYF.

This clone was recorded a few times. The chain carries TRBV25-1 and TRBJ1-1, with D possibly being TRBD1 (6 bases). Germline CDR1 and CDR2: MGHDK and SYGVNS. Trimming cost V 1 base and J 0 bases, with 9 bases left between them. This CDR3 region has 15 residues. Here the CDR3 DNA reads TGTGCCAGCAGTGAATTTGGACAGCTGAACACTGAAGCTTTCTTT. This codes for CASSEFGQLNTEAFF.

On this clone: Compared with germline, one end of the junction differs, possibly owing to a read error. This CDR3 is also generated by other DNA sequences in the sample. This rearrangement joins TRBV7-6 to TRBJ1-6; no reliable D call. CDR1 SGHVS and CDR2 FNYEAQ come from the germline V gene. This CDR3 comprises 15 residues. The CDR3 loop is CASSLARGSGSPLHF. The CDR3 coding sequence is TGTGCCAGCAGCTTAGCCCGGGGTAGTGGCTCACCCCTTCACTTT. Drawing the rest from reference TRBV7-6 and TRBJ1-6, the complete variable domain is GAGVSQSPRYKVTKRGQDVALRCDPISGHVSLYWYRQALGQGPEFLTYFNYEAQQDKSGLPNDRFSAERPEGSISTLTIQRTEQRDSAMYRCASSLARGSGSPLHFGNGTRLTVT.

The rearrangement uses TRBV15 and TRBJ2-2; TRBD1 aligns across 8 bases. J was trimmed by 3 bases and V by 6 bases; bases with no gene match: 3. The CDR3 has 14 amino acids. Germline V CDR1 and CDR2: LNHNV, YYDKDF (reference sequence). The CDR3 sequence is CATRWDRYTGELFF. The CDR3 nucleotides read TGTGCCACCAGGTGGGACAGGTACACCGGGGAGCTGTTTTTT. Combining the CDR3 with reference TRBV15 and TRBJ2-2 gives the whole variable domain DAMVIQNPRYQVTQFGKPVTLSCSQTLNHNVMYWYQQKSSQAPKLLFHYYDKDFNNEADTPDNFQSRRPNTSFCFLDIRSPGLGDTAMYLCATRWDRYTGELFFGEGSRLTVL.

V is TRBV10-3 and J is TRBJ1-1; TRBD1 matches at 7 bases. This CDR3 is 15 amino acids long. Per the germline V gene, CDR1 is ENHRY and CDR2 is SYGVKD. V lost 0 bases and J lost 5; bases outside the gene matches: 6. The CDR3 DNA sequence: TGTGCCATCAGTGAGTCGAACAGGGGTGGTACTGAAGCTTTCTTT. Its protein is CAISESNRGGTEAFF.

The V call is TRBV3-1 (or the pseudogene TRBV3-2), the J call TRBJ2-2; D not resolved. The germline gives CDR1 LGHDT, CDR2 YNNKEL (reference sequence). The CDR3 spans 14 residues. V was clipped by 3 bases and J by 5 bases, with 10 bases between them. For the CDR3, the DNA is TGTGCCAGCAGCCAGAGGTTAAGGACCGGGGAGCTGTTTTTT. This translates into CASSQRLRTGELFF.

V usage is TRBV3-1 (or the pseudogene TRBV3-2) and J usage is TRBJ2-1; 10 positions agree with TRBD1. J was trimmed by 7 bases and V by 2 bases; bases with no gene match: 8. The length of the CDR3 is 16 residues. CDR1 and CDR2 from the germline V gene are LGHDT and YNNKEL (reference sequence). CDR3 region: CASSQNYRTGGNEQFF. CDR3 in DNA: TGTGCCAGCAGCCAAAACTACCGGACAGGGGGAAATGAGCAGTTCTTC.

The chain has TRBV6-5 and TRBJ1-1; no clear D. Trimming removed 0 bases at V and 5 bases at J, with 13 bases between. The CDR3 covers 15 residues. CDR1 is MNHEY, CDR2 SVGAGI, per germline. In DNA form, the CDR3 reads TGTGCCAGCAGTTACTCGAAAAATATCGGTACTGAAGCTTTCTTT. It translates to CASSYSKNIGTEAFF.

The chain couples TRBV10-3 to TRBJ2-7; TRBD2 agrees at 15 bases. V lost 2 bases, J lost 3 bases, and 2 bases stayed unmatched. This CDR3 comprises 16 residues. From germline, CDR1 is ENHRY and CDR2 SYGVKD. CDR3 coding DNA: TGTGCCATCAGTGAGGGACTAGCGGGGGGGCTCTACGAGCAGTACTTC. It translates to CAISEGLAGGLYEQYF.

The genes are TRBV12-2 and TRBJ1-2. TRBV12-2 is given as a pseudogene. There are 15 residues in the CDR3. In nucleotides, the CDR3 is TGTGCAAGTCGCTTAGCTCGGTGGGTGATCTATGGCTACACCTTC. It yields the protein CASRLARWVIYGYTF.

CDR3: CASSSIRDSTGELFF. The CDR3 DNA follows: TGTGCCAGCAGTTCAATCCGGGACTCCACCGGGGAGCTGTTTTTT. The J gene is TRBJ2-2, the V gene TRBV28, with TRBD2 as a possible D gene (6 bases). The germline V gene has CDR1 MDHEN and CDR2 SYDVKM. The germline V and J ends were trimmed by 4 bases and 4 bases, with 13 bases remaining between them. CDR3 length: 15 amino acids.

V usage is TRBV5-1 and J usage is TRBJ2-4; D not resolved. The CDR3 runs to 16 residues. CDR1 is SGHRS and CDR2 is YFSETQ in the germline V gene. The ends were cut back, 4 bases at V and 1 base at J, with 15 bases in the middle. The CDR3 DNA reads as TGCGCCAGCAGCCCCGAAGCAAGCAGGGCCAAAAACATTCAGTACTTC. Amino acid sequence: CASSPEASRAKNIQYF.